This T cell receptor (beta chain) was retrieved from a study of cytomegalovirus exposure and HLA in healthy donors. Study-level points and caveats: A later analysis linked a missense DCLRE1C variant to TCR beta V- and J-gene trimming.

On this clone: Its antigen is unidentified.

Germline V gene data show CDR1 as MNHEY and CDR2 as SVGAGI. The CDR3 length is 14 residues. Trimming pared 7 bases from V and 4 bases from J, leaving 15 bases between. The PCR employed 60 Vbeta primers together with 13 Jbeta primers. Repertoires were generated with immunoSEQ multiplex PCR, while TCRdb's copy carries only in-frame clones and drops some. The data show 95,000 to 100,000 clones, with roughly 80% seen just once and 4.1% held by the top ten. The source material was PBMCs. This chain joins TRBV6-5 and TRBJ2-3, with D perhaps TRBD2 (5 bases). This clonotype originated in a man in his forties or fifties in good health and CMV-seronegative. The CDR3 here is CASTTGISSDTQYF. CDR3 bases: TGTGCCAGCACCACCGGGATCTCATCAGATACGCAGTATTTT.